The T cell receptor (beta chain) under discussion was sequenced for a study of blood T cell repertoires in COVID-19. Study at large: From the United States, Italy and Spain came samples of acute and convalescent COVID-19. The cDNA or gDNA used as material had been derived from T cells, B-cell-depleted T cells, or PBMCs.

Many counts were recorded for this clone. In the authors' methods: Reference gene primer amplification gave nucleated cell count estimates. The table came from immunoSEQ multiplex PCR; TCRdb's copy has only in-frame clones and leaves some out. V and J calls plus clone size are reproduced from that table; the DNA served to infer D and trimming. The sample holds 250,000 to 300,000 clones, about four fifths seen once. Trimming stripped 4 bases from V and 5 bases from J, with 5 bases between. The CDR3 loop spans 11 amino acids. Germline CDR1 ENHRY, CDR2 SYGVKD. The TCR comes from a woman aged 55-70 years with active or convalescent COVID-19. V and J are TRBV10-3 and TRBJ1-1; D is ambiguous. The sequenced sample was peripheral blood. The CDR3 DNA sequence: TGTGCCATCAGTGGTTCGACTGAAGCTTTCTTT. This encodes CAISGSTEAFF.